Following are 19 T cell receptor beta chains from one sample sequenced in a study of shared clonotypes between healthy human individuals. Using immunoSEQ multiplex PCR, the repertoire was profiled, and TCRdb retains in-frame clones only, with some absent. This table holds over 400,000 clones, 95% to 96% found once. Sequenced input: naive CD4+ T cells sorted from blood. Indicated subset: CD45RA+ positively selected. The source is a woman aged 25-40 years in good health.

The rearrangement links TRBV19 to TRBJ2-2; 10 bases fit TRBD1. Trimming removed 5 bases from V and 7 bases from J; junction bases left unmatched: 4. The CDR3 contains 14 residues. CDR1 LNHDA and CDR2 SQIVND come from the germline V gene (reference sequence). CDR3 amino acids: CASSGDRGGGELFF. CDR3 DNA: TGTGCCAGTAGTGGGGACAGGGGTGGCGGGGAGCTGTTTTTT.

The V and J genes are TRBV10-2 and TRBJ2-6, with D hard to call. V lost 3 bases and J 0 bases, leaving 3 bases between the germline ends. The CDR3 contains 14 residues. The V gene's germline CDR1 is WSHSY and CDR2 SAAADI. The CDR3 protein is CASSDSSGANVLTF. As DNA, the CDR3 is TGCGCCAGCAGTGACAGCTCTGGGGCCAACGTCCTGACTTTC.

The chain links TRBV4-1 to TRBJ2-4, with a tentative D call TRBD1 (5 bases). From germline, CDR1 is MGHRA and CDR2 YSYEKL. V lost 4 bases and J 2 bases, leaving 24 bases between the germline ends. This CDR3 has 19 residues. The CDR3 bases are TGCGCCAGCAGCCTCGAAAAGGGGTCCAGGGTCCTACCCAAAAACATTCAGTACTTC. It encodes CASSLEKGSRVLPKNIQYF.

The chain is built from TRBV7-2 and TRBJ2-5; weak D call: TRBD1 (6 bases). CDR3 length: 14 amino acids. The germline V gene encodes CDR1 SGHTA and CDR2 FQGNSA. The germline V and J ends were trimmed by 4 bases and 1 base, with 10 bases remaining between them. As DNA, the CDR3 is TGTGCCAGCAGCTCTACAGGGTTCCAAGAGACCCAGTACTTC. It is translated as CASSSTGFQETQYF.

Here the CDR3 reads CSVPKDSTLEAFF. DNA for the CDR3: TGCAGCGTTCCAAAAGACAGCACCCTTGAAGCTTTCTTT. The rearrangement uses TRBV29-1 and TRBJ1-1; the D gene is possibly TRBD1 (5 bases). The CDR3 loop spans 13 amino acids. V was cut by 5 bases and J by 7 bases, with 17 bases left in between. Germline V gene sequence: CDR1 SQVTM, CDR2 ANQGSEA.

The chain is built from TRBV27 and TRBJ2-3; possibly TRBD1 for D (5 bases). The CDR3 runs to 13 residues. Trimming cost V 4 bases and J 4 bases, with 9 bases left between them. CDR1 and CDR2 from the germline V gene are MNHEY and SMNVEV (reference sequence). Here the CDR3 reads CASSWGSSDTQYF. CDR3 coding DNA: TGTGCCAGCAGTTGGGGCAGCTCAGATACGCAGTATTTT.

The CDR3, as DNA: TGTGCCAGCAGCGTCAGGTCGTGGGGGCAAGGCGGGGAGCTGTTTTTT. This encodes CASSVRSWGQGGELFF. The chain joins TRBV7-2 to TRBJ2-2, with a tentative D call TRBD1 (6 bases). V shed 5 bases and J shed 7 bases, with 20 bases lying between them. The CDR3 contains 16 residues. Germline V gene lookup returns CDR1 SGHTA and CDR2 FQGNSA.

The chain uses TRBV5-5 and TRBJ1-5, with D unresolved. From germline, CDR1 is SGHKS and CDR2 YYEKEE (reference sequence). Between the trimmed V and J ends, which lost 4 bases and 0 bases, there was a span of 8 bases. This CDR3 has 14 amino acids. CDR3 protein: CASSTDVSNQPQHF. The CDR3 nucleotides read TGTGCCAGCAGCACCGACGTTAGCAATCAGCCCCAGCATTTT.

This chain connects TRBV30 to TRBJ2-1; 14 nucleotides align to TRBD2. Unmatched junction bases numbered 16, after V lost 2 bases and J lost 13 bases. The CDR3 runs 17 residues. The V gene's germline CDR1 is GTSNPN and CDR2 SVGIG (reference sequence). The CDR3 sequence is CAWSITRVGLAGDPQFF. CDR3 sequence (DNA): TGTGCCTGGAGTATAACCCGGGTGGGACTAGCGGGAGATCCCCAGTTCTTC.

The chain uses TRBV6-4 and TRBJ2-6; TRBD2 aligns across 9 bases. CDR3 length equals 19 residues. Germline CDR1 is MRHNA and CDR2 is SNTAGT. V dropped 4 bases and J dropped 4; count of bases not matched to a gene: 14. In nucleotides, the CDR3 is TGTGCCAGCAGTGGCCCAAGCGGGAGGCCCTCCTCGGGGGCCAACGTCCTGACTTTC. This sequence encodes CASSGPSGRPSSGANVLTF.

The V call is TRBV6-5, the J call TRBJ1-1; D unresolved. The CDR3 runs to 11 residues. Trimming took off 1 base at V and 8 bases at J, with 5 bases between the two ends. Germline values: CDR1 MNHEY, CDR2 SVGAGI. CDR3 loop: CASSYCVEAFF. The CDR3, as DNA: TGTGCCAGCAGTTACTGCGTCGAAGCTTTCTTT.

The V call is TRBV5-1, the J call TRBJ2-7, with 8 bases identical to TRBD1. With V trimmed by 0 bases and J by 6 bases, 8 bases remained unmatched. This CDR3 is built from 15 residues. From germline, CDR1 is SGHRS and CDR2 YFSETQ. The CDR3 sequence: CASSLGAGGIGEQYF. DNA of the CDR3: TGCGCCAGCAGCTTGGGGGCAGGGGGCATCGGCGAGCAGTACTTC.

The CDR3 nucleotides read TGTGCCAGCAGCAAACGGACTTCGATCCCAGGGCTAGGCTACACCTTC. Translated: CASSKRTSIPGLGYTF. This rearrangement joins TRBV28 to TRBJ1-2; possible D gene TRBD1, 5 bases. This CDR3 has 16 amino acids. Germline V lookup: CDR1 MDHEN, CDR2 SYDVKM. V was cut by 6 bases and J by 8 bases, with 25 bases left in between.

J is TRBJ1-1 and V is TRBV7-8; TRBD1 agrees at 7 bases. The germline gives CDR1 SGHVS, CDR2 FQNEAQ. CDR3 length: 15 residues. V lost 5 bases to trimming and J lost 5 bases; unmatched junction nucleotides: 11. CDR3 in DNA: TGTGCCAGCAGCCACTCCGCAGGGGGATCTACTGAAGCTTTCTTT. Protein sequence: CASSHSAGGSTEAFF.

The chain is built from TRBV6-5 and TRBJ1-1; unclear D gene. This CDR3 is built from 15 residues. V was pared by 6 bases and J by 0 bases, with 14 bases between. CDR1 and CDR2 from the germline V gene are MNHEY and SVGAGI. The DNA of the CDR3 is TGTGCCAGCAGGGGTCCGCGACACATGAACACTGAAGCTTTCTTT. Encoded protein: CASRGPRHMNTEAFF.

The rearrangement uses TRBV6-1 and TRBJ2-7; 10 positions agree with TRBD2. The ends lost 5 bases at V and 2 bases at J; junction bases unmatched: 6. Germline loops: CDR1 MNHNS, CDR2 SASEGT. The CDR3 sequence is 15 residues long. Here the CDR3 reads CASSSTSGTPYEQYF. The CDR3 bases are TGTGCCAGCAGTTCCACTAGCGGGACACCCTACGAGCAGTACTTC.

The chain employs TRBV7-2 and TRBJ2-1; no clear D. Germline lookup yields CDR1 SGHTA and CDR2 FQGNSA. V dropped 2 bases and J dropped 12 bases, with 11 bases sitting between them. The CDR3 contains 12 residues. This chain's CDR3 is CASSLTQTRQFF. The DNA of the CDR3 is TGTGCCAGCAGCTTAACCCAAACGCGGCAGTTCTTC.

The DNA for the CDR3 is TGTGCCAGCAGTTTAGACCATAGCGGCCGTTACGAGCAGTACTTC. This translates into CASSLDHSGRYEQYF. The chain is built from TRBV27 and TRBJ2-7, with D possibly matching TRBD2 (6 bases). This CDR3 is built from 15 residues. Trimming removed 2 bases at V and 4 bases at J, with 15 bases between. CDR1 is MNHEY, CDR2 SMNVEV, per germline (reference sequence).

V and J are TRBV27 and TRBJ2-6, with D unresolved. Trimming stripped 3 bases from V and 1 base from J, with 13 bases between. Looked up from germline, CDR1 is MNHEY and CDR2 is SMNVEV (reference sequence). This CDR3 comprises 17 residues. Here the CDR3 reads CASSFGPAESGANVLTF. The CDR3 region has the DNA TGTGCCAGCAGTTTCGGCCCGGCGGAATCTGGGGCCAACGTCCTGACTTTC.